This entry features one TCR beta chain sequence. The specificity of this receptor is unknown. Base qualities are missing; no much larger clone stands one base away. The sample's time point, from its label and the paper: cycle 4 day 1 (C4D1), after six to seven weeks of nivolumab. Relapse after autologous stem cell transplantation had occurred in all trial patients, and cohorts A, B and C were distinguished by prior brentuximab vedotin exposure. A total of over 55 patients with relapsed/refractory classical Hodgkin lymphoma made up the trial cohort, and each patient's best overall response was complete response, partial response or progressive disease. In the multi-cohort phase II CheckMate 205 trial, trial patients received single-agent nivolumab. Best overall response was determined by an independent review committee according to the 2007 International Working Group response criteria. PBMCs from the trial were collected at three points: immediately before nivolumab initiation (C1D1), and during therapy at cycle 2 day 1 and cycle 4 day 1. Peripheral blood was collected in 8 mL Vacutainer Cell Preparation Tubes, from which PBMCs were isolated by centrifugation and then cryopreserved.

CDR1 and CDR2 are read off the germline V gene as SGHDT and YYEEEE. V trim: 4 bases; J trim: 3 bases; unmatched bases: 6. The CDR3 spans 15 residues, from the cysteine through the phenylalanine. Just CDR3 DNA is preserved here, 45 bases in frame from base 1. The Qiagen DNeasy kit was used to extract genomic DNA from unsorted PBMCs and from the negatively selected CD4+ and CD8+ fractions. TCR beta CDR3 regions were subjected to amplification by immunoSEQ multiplex PCR with primers that anneal to V and J segments. A synthetic immune receptor repertoire was used to minimize amplification bias, and any residual bias was removed computationally once sequencing was done. In the source study's methods: Custom Python scripts were used to quantify repertoire diversity as the Shannon entropy index. Unsorted, CD4+ and CD8+ repertoires were analyzed separately, except in combined analyses where CD4+ and CD8+ sequences were merged in silico. Clonal expansion was defined as a frequency increase of at least 2-fold after treatment compared with C1D1, and clones undetected at baseline were assigned a pseudocount of 0.5. Clones with 0 or 1 copy at C1D1 were defined as singleton clones, while clones with 2 or more copies were defined as non-singleton clones. Clones expanded in unsorted samples were assigned a CD4+, CD8+ or unknown annotation through matching of protein sequences in sorted samples from the same patient. Wilcoxon tests on paired samples were used to test changes in diversity from C1D1 to C4D1. TCRdb's version of the immuneACCESS table is confined to in-frame rearrangements and falls short of the full clone set. An unresolved V gene accounts for under half of the shortfall where checked; the remainder is of unknown origin. D and trimming come from the DNA, and the V and J calls and clone size come from that table. The sample records 34,000 or so clones, approximately 85% of which are singletons. Of the sample, 17% falls within the top ten clones.

The source of the sample is a study of PD-1 blockade in classical Hodgkin lymphoma (TCRdb year 2020). A note on the overall study: Nivolumab dosing was 3 mg/kg intravenously every 2 weeks, continuing until either disease progression or unacceptable toxicity. The study used CyTOF and TCR beta sequencing to define a peripheral blood immune signature of response to PD-1 blockade in classical Hodgkin lymphoma.

What the authors observed across the whole study: Only a single clinical trial cohort was studied, and what caused the repertoire differences, possibly disease activity or prior therapy, remained undefined. Newly diagnosed patients were reported to have lower baseline TCR diversity than healthy donors, and relapsed/refractory patients were reported to have lower baseline TCR diversity still. By C4D1, a significant rise was seen in CD4+ TCR diversity but not in CD8+ TCR diversity (p=0.0027 vs p=0.16), and the rise was most apparent among complete responders (p=0.02). Trial patients with a complete response had baseline diversity similar to that of newly diagnosed patients, while partial responders and progressors had significantly lower diversity. Patients starting nivolumab less than 1 year after ASCT had lower diversity and were excluded from later analyses to avoid confounding by immune reconstitution.

Source: peripheral blood mononuclear cells (PBMCs), taken before the fourth cycle of nivolumab. The rearrangement combines TRBV5-6 with TRBJ1-1; 10 bases in the junction line up with TRBD1. This TCR was recovered from a human donor with classical Hodgkin lymphoma. CDR3 reads: CASSRGQGGYTEAFF. The DNA reads as follows: TGTGCCAGCAGCAGAGGACAGGGGGGGTACACTGAAGCTTTCTTT.